The entry below gives a single TCR beta chain sequence along with its context. No antigen is known for it. This specimen belongs to a study of shared clonotypes between healthy human individuals. Study-wide results and limits: Non-shared clonotypes showed lower generation probabilities than clonotypes common to all four donors. Even with large depth, rarefaction showed that sorted-subset sequencing was incomplete.

Profiled with immunoSEQ multiplex PCR; TCRdb holds only in-frame clones, not every one. The sample includes 2.3 million or so clones, 80% to 95% seen only once; the top ten take 0.3% to 0.4%. This CDR3 has 14 amino acids. CDR1 and CDR2 from the germline V gene are SNHLY and FYNNEI. V was clipped by 5 bases and J by 2 bases, with 10 bases between them. The sample was naive CD4+ T cells from PBMCs. The subset denotes: CD45RA+ positively selected. The receptor comes from a man aged 18 to 35 in good health. Some clones in this sample may be carry-over from other donors' samples. J is TRBJ1-5 and V is TRBV2; D ambiguous. The CDR3 sequence is CASSIDGRNQPQHF. CDR3 in DNA: TGTGCCAGCAGTATAGATGGACGCAATCAGCCCCAGCATTTT.